These 10 T cell receptor beta chains came from one sample sequenced in a study of cytomegalovirus exposure and HLA in healthy donors. PCR amplification relied on 60 Vbeta primers (plus 13 Jbeta primers). Using immunoSEQ multiplex PCR, the repertoire was profiled, and TCRdb retains in-frame clones only, with some absent. The table shows about 69,000 clones, with approximately 72% occurring only once. What was sequenced was PBMCs. The receptor source for this set is a woman younger than 45 in good health and CMV-seronegative.

The rearrangement joins TRBV7-9 to TRBJ1-4; 10 positions match TRBD1. Germline V gives CDR1 SEHNR, CDR2 FQNEAQ (reference sequence). The CDR3 consists of 18 residues. V shed 5 bases and J 3 bases; nucleotides not matched to a gene: 12. CDR3 coding DNA: TGTGCCAGCAGCCCCCGGGACAGGGGAATTGTGGCTAATGAAAAACTGTTTTTT. Protein: CASSPRDRGIVANEKLFF.

The rearrangement links TRBV7-8 to TRBJ1-1; D uncertain. Germline V gene lookup returns CDR1 SGHVS and CDR2 FQNEAQ. This CDR3 spans 11 amino acids. Trimming shortened V by 3 bases and J by 7 bases, and 6 bases separated the two germline ends. The CDR3 protein is CASSFGSEAFF. Here the CDR3 DNA reads TGTGCCAGCAGCTTCGGGAGTGAAGCTTTCTTT.

This chain connects TRBV10-2 to TRBJ1-5; 12 bases map to TRBD1. The V gene's germline CDR1 is WSHSY and CDR2 SAAADI. The CDR3 is made up of 18 amino acids. Losses at the gene ends were 6 bases for V and 9 bases for J; bases not matched to a gene: 18. This chain's CDR3 is CASSGSNPGQGAGWPQHF. The CDR3 region has the DNA TGCGCCAGCAGCGGAAGCAATCCGGGACAGGGGGCGGGTTGGCCCCAGCATTTT.

Written as DNA, the CDR3 is TGTGCCACCAGCAGAGATCCGCGGGGAAACTATGGCTACACCTTC. It is translated as CATSRDPRGNYGYTF. The chain employs TRBV15 and TRBJ1-2; no reliable D call. Germline V gene lookup returns CDR1 LNHNV and CDR2 YYDKDF (reference sequence). The V end was cut by 0 bases, the J end by 2 bases, with 10 bases between. The CDR3 is 15 amino acids.

This clone was seen once. The genes are TRBV11-2 and TRBJ2-3; tentatively, D is TRBD2 (5 bases). The V end lost 5 bases, the J end lost 0 bases, and 15 bases lay between the germline ends. This CDR3 spans 16 amino acids. Germline CDR1 is SGHAT and CDR2 is FQNNGV. In DNA, the CDR3 is TGTGCCAGCAGCCCCTACCCGCGGGCTAGCACAGATACGCAGTATTTT. Translation gives CASSPYPRASTDTQYF.

The chain carries TRBV2 and TRBJ2-7; 13 positions agree with TRBD2. This CDR3 has 14 residues. The V segment lost 4 bases and the J segment 5 bases; nucleotides outside the gene matches: 2. Germline CDR1 is SNHLY and CDR2 is FYNNEI. The CDR3 here is CASSVTSGRNEQYF. CDR3 in DNA: TGTGCCAGCAGTGTGACTAGCGGGAGGAACGAGCAGTACTTC.

CDR3 DNA sequence: TGTGCCAGCAGCCAAGTGGGAGCGGACAATGAGCAGTTCTTC. Translation: CASSQVGADNEQFF. The chain recombines TRBV4-2 with TRBJ2-1, with D perhaps TRBD2 (5 bases). The CDR3 runs to 14 residues. Germline values: CDR1 LGHNA, CDR2 YNFKEQ. V lost 1 base, J lost 5 bases, and 9 bases lay in between.

The CDR3 coding sequence is TGTGCCAGCAGTGACACCTTAGACTACGAGCAGTACTTC. Encoded protein: CASSDTLDYEQYF. The J gene is TRBJ2-7, the V gene TRBV25-1, with D unresolved. Germline V gives CDR1 MGHDK, CDR2 SYGVNS. The CDR3 runs to 13 residues. V was trimmed by 3 bases and J by 3 bases, leaving 9 bases between them.

This chain uses TRBV28 with TRBJ1-2; D unclear. The germline V gene encodes CDR1 MDHEN and CDR2 SYDVKM. Trimming removed 2 bases from V and 5 bases from J, with 6 bases in between. This CDR3 is 12 amino acids long. This chain's CDR3 is CASSLTGYGYTF. The CDR3 coding sequence is TGTGCCAGCAGTTTAACGGGGTATGGCTACACCTTC.

The chain combines TRBV5-1 with TRBJ2-1; possible D gene TRBD1, 6 bases. V was cut by 2 bases and J by 3 bases, with 12 bases left in between. Germline V lookup: CDR1 SGHRS, CDR2 YFSETQ. The CDR3 has 15 residues. The CDR3 reads CASSFQDSIYNEQFF. The CDR3 DNA sequence: TGCGCCAGCAGCTTCCAGGACAGCATCTACAATGAGCAGTTCTTC.